The TCR beta chain described here comes from a study of T cells in Graves' hyperthyroidism and ophthalmopathy. Amplified TCR beta CDR3 regions derived from RNA transcripts. HTBI primers drove first-round RT-PCR of the TCR CDR3. Using its own MiXCR run on the multiplex PCR reads, TCRdb lists one record per CDR3 protein. Seen here are 640,000 or so distinct CDR3 sequences, over 12% observed once, and the top ten hold around 4.5%. With 3 bases clipped from V and 7 bases from J, the junction kept 11 bases outside the gene matches. The CDR3 is made up of 15 amino acids. Germline loops: CDR1 WSHSY, CDR2 SAAADI.

This clonotype was sampled from a woman in her thirties or forties with Graves' ophthalmopathy. The rearrangement links TRBV10-2 to TRBJ1-1, with 7 bases aligning to TRBD1. The specimen was blood. CDR3 in DNA: TGCGCCAGCAGTGAACTAATCGTGACAGGGCGTGAAGCTTTCTTT. This gives the protein CASSELIVTGREAFF.